These 12 T cell receptor beta chains share one sample of origin, sequenced in a study of OX40 agonist ivuxolimab in advanced cancers. The data were produced by immunoSEQ multiplex PCR, yet TCRdb's version contains in-frame clones alone and is incomplete. The sample records 70,000 or so clones, 80% to 90% being singletons. This specimen consisted of CD4+ or CD8+ T cells sorted from blood, obtained in a trial of the OX40 agonist ivuxolimab. These receptors originate from an adult with an advanced solid tumor such as melanoma, head and neck, liver or kidney cancer.

The V gene is TRBV7-3, the J gene TRBJ1-2; D gene ambiguous. The CDR3 contains 14 residues. V gave up 0 bases and J gave up 4 bases, with 9 bases separating them. CDR1 is SGHTA and CDR2 is FQGTGA in the germline V gene. The DNA of the CDR3 is TGTGCCAGCAGCTTAACGATAACAGCCTATGGCTACACCTTC. Translation gives CASSLTITAYGYTF.

The chain carries TRBV4-1 and TRBJ2-3, with TRBD2 matching over 10 bases. After removal of 7 bases from V and 2 bases from J, the junction contained 15 bases not matched to a gene. CDR1 is MGHRA and CDR2 is YSYEKL in the germline V gene. The CDR3 contains 18 residues. The CDR3 region is CASTPSGSNRADTDTQYF. Here the CDR3 DNA reads TGCGCCAGCACCCCTAGCGGGAGTAATAGGGCGGACACAGATACGCAGTATTTT.

The rearrangement uses TRBV7-8 and TRBJ2-1; TRBD2 aligns across 10 bases. CDR1 SGHVS and CDR2 FQNEAQ come from the germline V gene. V lost 5 bases to trimming and J lost 0 bases; unmatched junction nucleotides: 16. CDR3 size: 20 residues. The CDR3 DNA reads as TGTGCCAGCAGCCCCTTAGCGGGAGGTCCTGAATTAAGCTCCTACAATGAGCAGTTCTTC. Its translation: CASSPLAGGPELSSYNEQFF.

The J gene is TRBJ2-7, the V gene TRBV27; maybe TRBD1 (6 bases). The CDR3 has 14 residues. Germline loops: CDR1 MNHEY, CDR2 SMNVEV (reference sequence). Trimming shortened V by 4 bases and J by 2 bases, and 12 bases separated the two germline ends. The CDR3 loop is CASSSRDTPYEQYF. The CDR3, as DNA: TGTGCCAGCAGTTCCCGGGACACACCCTACGAGCAGTACTTC.

The V gene is TRBV11-1, the J gene TRBJ2-1; D is possibly TRBD2 (6 bases). Germline CDR1 SGHAT, CDR2 FQDESV (reference sequence). CDR3 size: 16 residues. V dropped 7 bases and J dropped 0 bases, with 16 bases sitting between them. The CDR3 region is CASKSWRGSSYNEQFF. The CDR3 bases are TGTGCCAGCAAATCTTGGCGGGGTTCCTCCTACAATGAGCAGTTCTTC.

J is TRBJ2-1 and V is TRBV27, with 10 bases matching TRBD2. Losses at the gene ends were 5 bases for V and 2 bases for J; bases not matched to a gene: 3. Germline CDR1 is MNHEY and CDR2 is SMNVEV (reference sequence). This CDR3 contains 15 residues. CDR3 in amino acids: CASSPLAGAYNEQFF. The CDR3 DNA follows: TGTGCCAGCAGTCCCCTAGCGGGAGCCTACAATGAGCAGTTCTTC.

The rearrangement links TRBV29-1 to TRBJ2-2; possible D gene TRBD2, 5 bases. The germline V gene encodes CDR1 SQVTM and CDR2 ANQGSEA. The CDR3 length is 14 residues. The V gene lost 5 bases and the J gene lost 0 bases, with 10 bases spanning the gap. The CDR3 sequence: CSVTGISNTGELFF. For the CDR3, the DNA is TGCAGCGTTACCGGGATCTCGAACACCGGGGAGCTGTTTTTT.

As concerns this clone: Within the sample, other DNA sequences also encode this same CDR3. This chain connects TRBV6-1 to TRBJ2-2; D gene ambiguous. The CDR3 contains 10 residues. Germline values: CDR1 MNHNS, CDR2 SASEGT. Trimming left V 6 bases short and J 7 bases short, with 3 bases between. CDR3 in DNA: TGTGCCAGCAGAGACGGGGAGCTGTTTTTT. It encodes CASRDGELFF.

The J gene is TRBJ1-4, the V gene TRBV9; D is undetermined. This CDR3 has 15 amino acids. Trimming stripped 4 bases from V and 4 bases from J, with 14 bases between. Germline CDR1 and CDR2: SGDLS and YYNGEE. The CDR3 sequence: CASSLGRLGNEKLFF. The CDR3 DNA reads as TGTGCCAGCAGCTTAGGACGTTTAGGTAATGAAAAACTGTTTTTT.

V is TRBV7-3 and J is TRBJ2-5, with D unresolved. The germline gives CDR1 SGHTA, CDR2 FQGTGA. This CDR3 region has 13 residues. Trimming took 2 bases from V and 4 from J, leaving 8 bases between them. The CDR3 region is CASSLGILETQYF. CDR3 coding DNA: TGTGCCAGCAGCTTAGGTATACTAGAGACCCAGTACTTC.

This clone ranks as medium-sized. The CDR3, as DNA: TGCGCCAGCAGCTTGGTTGGGGGGTCGAACACTGAAGCTTTCTTT. Amino acid sequence: CASSLVGGSNTEAFF. This rearrangement joins TRBV5-1 to TRBJ1-1; tentatively, D is TRBD1 (5 bases). The CDR3 is 15 residues long. V lost 0 bases to trimming and J lost 1 base, with 10 bases between them. CDR1 is SGHRS and CDR2 is YFSETQ in the germline V gene.

The rearrangement uses TRBV9 and TRBJ2-3; TRBD2 agrees at 11 bases. V lost 3 bases, J lost 0 bases, and 3 bases stayed unmatched. This CDR3 comprises 16 residues. Per the germline V gene, CDR1 is SGDLS and CDR2 is YYNGEE. CDR3 in DNA: TGTGCCAGCAGCGAGTTAGCGGGGGGGAGCACAGATACGCAGTATTTT. The encoded protein is CASSELAGGSTDTQYF.